One sample yielded the 8 T cell receptor beta chains listed below, sequenced in a study of blood T cell repertoires in COVID-19. Sequencing was performed with immunoSEQ multiplex PCR; in TCRdb, only in-frame clones are kept and a portion is missing. The table includes 650,000 to 800,000 clones, approximately 90% detected once. Specimen: peripheral blood. These receptors were taken from a woman in her late teens or twenties with acute or convalescent COVID-19.

This chain's CDR3 is CASSEPVIGSLLNGAFF. DNA for the CDR3: TGCGCCAGCAGTGAGCCCGTAATCGGTTCCCTTCTGAACGGAGCTTTCTTT. V is TRBV10-1 and J is TRBJ1-1, with unresolved D. V lost 2 bases and J lost 10, with 26 bases in between. Germline CDR1 reads WNHNN; CDR2 reads SYGVQD (reference sequence). This CDR3 region has 17 residues.

The chain has TRBV5-1 and TRBJ1-1; the match to TRBD1 covers 7 bases. Germline CDR1 and CDR2: SGHRS and YFSETQ. The CDR3 length is 11 residues. V dropped 6 bases and J dropped 11; count of bases not matched to a gene: 7. CDR3 DNA: TGCGCCAGCACCGGGACAGAGAGCGCTTTCTTT. Translated: CASTGTESAFF. Based on the CDR3 plus reference TRBV5-1 and TRBJ1-1, the full variable domain is KAGVTQTPRYLIKTRGQQVTLSCSPISGHRSVSWYQQTPGQGLQFLFEYFSETQRNKGNFPGRFSGRQFSNSRSEMNVSTLELGDSALYLCASTGTESAFFGQGTRLTVV.

The chain combines TRBV5-8 with TRBJ1-5; possibly TRBD1 for D (5 bases). The V gene's germline CDR1 is SGHTS and CDR2 YDEGEE. V shed 2 bases and J shed 4 bases, with 13 bases lying between them. This CDR3 has 15 residues. CDR3 bases: TGTGCCAGCAGCTTACGGTGGCAGGGAAATCAGCCCCAGCATTTT. Protein product: CASSLRWQGNQPQHF. Full variable domain (remainder filled in from reference TRBV5-8 and TRBJ1-5): EAGVTQSPTHLIKTRGQQATLRCSPISGHTSVYWYQQALGLGLQFLLWYDEGEERNRGNFPPRFSGRQFPNYSSELNVNALELEDSALYLCASSLRWQGNQPQHFGDGTRLSIL.

The J gene is TRBJ2-7, the V gene TRBV2, with 10 positions matching TRBD1. The CDR3 sequence is 15 residues long. The germline gives CDR1 SNHLY, CDR2 FYNNEI. Trimming at V came to 4 bases and at J to 1 base, leaving 4 bases not matched to a gene. The CDR3 DNA is TGTGCCAGCAGTGCGGACAGGGGGGAGTCCTACGAGCAGTACTTC. This codes for CASSADRGESYEQYF.

Concerning this clone: Compared with germline, one end of the junction differs, possibly owing to a read error. The same CDR3 arises from other DNA sequences in this sample as well. The chain has TRBV7-2 and TRBJ2-3, with D possibly matching TRBD1 (5 bases). The germline gives CDR1 SGHTA, CDR2 FQGNSA. This CDR3 has 17 residues. The CDR3 loop is CASSLVSRGGGTDTQYF. The DNA for the CDR3 is TGTGCCAGCAGTTTAGTGAGTAGGGGCGGTGGGACAGATACGCAGTATTTT.

V is TRBV29-1 and J is TRBJ1-2; TRBD1 matches at 7 bases. Trimming cost V 0 bases and J 8 bases; bases outside gene matches: 15. Germline loops: CDR1 SQVTM, CDR2 ANQGSEA. This CDR3 comprises 16 residues. CDR3: CSVEDFSLDRTGGYTF. The CDR3 nucleotides read TGCAGCGTTGAAGATTTCTCTCTGGACAGGACCGGGGGCTACACCTTC.

The DNA for the CDR3 is TGTGCCAGCACCTTTACTAGGGACAAAAGGGACGAGCAGTACTTC. This encodes CASTFTRDKRDEQYF. The rearrangement links TRBV9 to TRBJ2-7, with D tentatively TRBD1 (6 bases). Germline CDR1 is SGDLS and CDR2 is YYNGEE. This CDR3 region has 15 residues. Trimming shortened V by 6 bases and J by 5 bases, and 21 bases separated the two germline ends.

This chain links TRBV18 with TRBJ1-1; D gene unclear. Germline CDR1 KGHSH, CDR2 LQKENI. V lost 2 bases to trimming and J lost 5 bases, with 15 bases between them. The CDR3 loop spans 15 amino acids. The CDR3 sequence: CASSPGTPGGTEAFF. The CDR3 nucleotides read TGTGCCAGCTCACCAGGCACACCAGGAGGGACTGAAGCTTTCTTT.